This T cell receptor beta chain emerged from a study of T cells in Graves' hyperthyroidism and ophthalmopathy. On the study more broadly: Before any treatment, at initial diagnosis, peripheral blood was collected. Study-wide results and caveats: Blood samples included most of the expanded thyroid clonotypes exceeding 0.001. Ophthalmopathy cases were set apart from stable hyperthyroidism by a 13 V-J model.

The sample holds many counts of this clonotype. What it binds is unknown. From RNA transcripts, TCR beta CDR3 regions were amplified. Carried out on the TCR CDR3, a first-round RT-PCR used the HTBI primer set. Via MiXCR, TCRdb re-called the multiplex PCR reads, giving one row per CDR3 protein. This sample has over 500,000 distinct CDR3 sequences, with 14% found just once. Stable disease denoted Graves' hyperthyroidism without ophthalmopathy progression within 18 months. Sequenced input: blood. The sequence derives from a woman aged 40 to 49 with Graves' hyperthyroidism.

This CDR3 reads CASSFGSFVYGYTF. The CDR3 DNA reads TGTGCCAGCAGCTTCGGTTCCTTCGTCTATGGCTACACCTTC. This chain connects TRBV7-2 to TRBJ1-2; D is uncertain. The CDR3 spans 14 residues. The germline V gene has CDR1 SGHTA and CDR2 FQGNSA. Trimming pared 3 bases from V and 4 bases from J, leaving 12 bases between. Supplemented by reference TRBV7-2 and TRBJ1-2, the full variable domain reads GAGVSQSPSNKVTEKGKDVELRCDPISGHTALYWYRQSLGQGLEFLIYFQGNSAPDKSGLPSDRFSAERTGGSVSTLTIQRTQQEDSAVYLCASSFGSFVYGYTFGSGTRLTVV.